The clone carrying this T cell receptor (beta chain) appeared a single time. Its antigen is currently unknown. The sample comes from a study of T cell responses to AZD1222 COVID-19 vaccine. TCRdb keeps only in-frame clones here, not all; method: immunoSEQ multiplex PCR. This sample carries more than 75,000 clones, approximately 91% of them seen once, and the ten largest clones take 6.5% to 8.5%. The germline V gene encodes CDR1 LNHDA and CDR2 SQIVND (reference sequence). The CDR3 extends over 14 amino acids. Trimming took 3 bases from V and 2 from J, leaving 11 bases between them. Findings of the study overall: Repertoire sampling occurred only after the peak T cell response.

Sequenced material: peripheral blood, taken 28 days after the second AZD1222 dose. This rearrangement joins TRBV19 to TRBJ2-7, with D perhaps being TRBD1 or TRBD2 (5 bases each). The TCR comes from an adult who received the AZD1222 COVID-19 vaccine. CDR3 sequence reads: CASSIGGSAYEQYF. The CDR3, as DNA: TGTGCCAGTAGTATTGGGGGTTCCGCCTACGAGCAGTACTTC.